This T cell receptor (beta chain) stems from a study of cytomegalovirus exposure and HLA in healthy donors (dated by TCRdb to the late 2010s). With regard to the full study: The 550 to 750 repertoires of the first cohort and the 95 to 150 validation repertoires were produced on the same platform, according to a later analysis. The study was designed to test whether signatures of past pathogen exposure could be identified by cataloging public T cell receptors. The study combined high-throughput TCR immunosequencing, statistical association of individual TCRs with disease status, and machine learning to predict cytomegalovirus infection status. Along with the approximately 700-subject first cohort, a separate validation cohort of over a hundred different subjects was used. Paper-wide results and their limitations: Of the cluster scores, around 95% were above 0 in a later analysis, which found that TCRs clustered in the first cohort also tended to co-occur in the roughly 130 validation repertoires. The study listed 164 TCR beta chains as associated with cytomegalovirus. While some public TCRs were present in many individuals, most TCR sequences turned up only very rarely across donors. The classifier was reported to diagnose cytomegalovirus status with high specificity and sensitivity in both the original and validation cohorts. A later analysis lacked HLA typing for the validation cohort, so it scored co-occurrence in that cohort across all 120 or so repertoires. The authors suggested that the approach could potentially be extended to other disease states and immunological phenotypes. Three of the identified cytomegalovirus-associated TCR beta chains were confirmed in vitro to be specific for cytomegalovirus antigens.

Turning to this clone: Its antigen remains undetermined. It has no much larger one-base neighbor in the sample; base qualities were not kept.

Separate from the roughly 650-subject first cohort, the validation cohort of roughly 120 subjects was the group to which the donors belonged. Library construction relied on the immunoSEQ multiplex PCR assay. In the source study's methods: A statistical classification framework was built to diagnose cytomegalovirus status from the catalog of TCR beta chain sequences. The source is immuneACCESS, and TCRdb retained only in-frame sequences with V and J called. Part of the clones is not carried over; for the studies checked, unresolved V genes explain less than half of this, and the remainder is unexplained. The V and J calls and the clone size are those of that table, but D and trimming were determined from the DNA. In this sample the table shows 150,000 to 200,000 clones, 86% of which occur a single time. The ten largest clones add up to 7.2% of the sample. From its cysteine to its phenylalanine, the CDR3 spans 14 amino acids. The DNA shown is the 42-base CDR3, in frame from base 1. The germline V end is reduced by 8 bases and the J end by 5 bases; junction bases left unmatched: 10. From the germline V gene, CDR1 is MNHEY and CDR2 is SVGAGI.

Material: PBMCs. The rearrangement combines TRBV6-5 with TRBJ1-1; TRBD1 lines up with 8 middle nucleotides. This sequence was found in a man younger than 45 in good health and CMV-seropositive. The DNA sequence follows: TGTGCCAGCCACCGGGACAGGATCACGACTGAAGCTTTCTTT. Protein translation: CASHRDRITTEAFF.